This record looks at one T cell receptor beta chain sequence and its context. What it binds is not known. Other nucleotide sequences in the sample specify the same CDR3. This sample is part of a study of shared clonotypes between healthy human individuals. General study findings and limits: Only blood was sampled; tissue repertoires likely differ. Generation of non-shared clonotypes was less probable than generation of clonotypes shared by all four donors.

CD45RO-negative CD8 cells positively selected for CCR7 made up the naive population, which excluded terminally differentiated effector memory CD45RA+ cells. TCRdb's table, derived via immunoSEQ multiplex PCR, lists solely in-frame clones and lacks some. The sample holds millions of clones, approximately 94% seen once. Germline V CDR1 and CDR2: DFQATT, SNEGSKA (reference sequence). The V end lost 3 bases, the J end lost 0 bases, and 2 bases lay between the germline ends. The length of the CDR3 is 11 residues. The receptor's source is a young man in good health. The specimen was naive CD8+ T cells sorted from blood. The chain uses TRBV20-1 and TRBJ1-1; no definite D call. The CDR3: CSASVNTEAFF. DNA for the CDR3: TGCAGTGCTAGCGTGAACACTGAAGCTTTCTTT.